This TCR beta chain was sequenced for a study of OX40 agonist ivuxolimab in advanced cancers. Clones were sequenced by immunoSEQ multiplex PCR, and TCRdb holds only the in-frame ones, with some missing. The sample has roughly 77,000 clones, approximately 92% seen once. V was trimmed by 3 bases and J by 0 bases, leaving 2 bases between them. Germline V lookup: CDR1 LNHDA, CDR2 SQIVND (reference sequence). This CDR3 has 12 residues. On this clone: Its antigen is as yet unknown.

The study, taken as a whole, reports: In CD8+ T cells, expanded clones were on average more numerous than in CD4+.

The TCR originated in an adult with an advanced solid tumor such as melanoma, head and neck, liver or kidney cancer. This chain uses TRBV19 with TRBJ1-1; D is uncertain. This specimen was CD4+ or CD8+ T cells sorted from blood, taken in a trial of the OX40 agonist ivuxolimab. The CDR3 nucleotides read TGTGCCAGTAGTATTTTGAACACTGAAGCTTTCTTT. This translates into CASSILNTEAFF.